This TCR beta chain emerged from a study of beta chain features in type 1 diabetes. The authors reverse transcribed all of the isolated RNA, so sequencing captured expressed TCRB transcripts. Profiled with immunoSEQ multiplex PCR; TCRdb holds only in-frame clones, not every one. Found here are almost 350,000 clones, 8% of them singletons; the top ten hold 0.44%. Trimming took off 5 bases at V and 4 bases at J, with 6 bases between the two ends. The germline CDR1 and CDR2 sequences are DFQATT and SNEGSKA (reference sequence). The CDR3 sequence is 11 residues long. V is TRBV20-1 and J is TRBJ1-3; D is unresolved. This TCR came from a woman under 30 in good health. Sequenced material: central memory CD4+ T cells from blood. This CDR3 reads CSAETGNTIYF. The DNA for the CDR3 is TGCAGTGCTGAGACAGGAAACACCATATATTTT.